This T cell receptor beta chain came from a study of blood T cell repertoires in COVID-19. On the study more broadly: Acute-phase and convalescent COVID-19 samples originated in the United States, Italy and Spain. From T cells, B-cell-depleted T cells, or PBMCs came the material, which was cDNA or gDNA.

Germline CDR1 reads SGHRS; CDR2 reads YFSETQ. This CDR3 contains 15 residues. Trimming removed 1 base from V and 7 bases from J; junction bases left unmatched: 2. The authors' processing: Amplification of reference gene primers provided the estimated nucleated cell counts. Generated by immunoSEQ multiplex PCR, the TCRdb table keeps only in-frame clones and is missing some. D and trimming come from the DNA, and the V and J calls and clone size come from that table. The data contain under 350,000 clones, roughly nine tenths of them singletons. This TCR was sampled from a woman in her sixties who had recovered from COVID-19. Sequenced input: PBMCs or T cells enriched from blood (not recorded which). The chain has TRBV5-1 and TRBJ2-1; 13 bases are a match to TRBD2. The CDR3 is CASSLRTSGSNEQFF. The CDR3 DNA reads as TGCGCCAGCAGCTTGAGGACTAGCGGGAGTAATGAGCAGTTCTTC.